The subject of this entry is one T cell receptor beta chain. Its target antigen remains unknown. Per-nucleotide qualities are absent, and no much larger clonotype sits a single base away. The record originates from a study of blood T cell repertoires in COVID-19 (dated by TCRdb to the early 2020s). For the study in its entirety: The collaborator samples originated in the United States, Italy and Spain and spanned the acute and convalescent phases of COVID-19. The prospective study material was composed of cDNA or gDNA derived from T cells, B-cell-depleted T cells, or PBMCs. Subjects who had been exposed to COVID-19, were actively infected with it, or had recovered from it provided the deeply sampled blood TCRbeta repertoires that made up the dataset. A freely available public database, intended as a resource for researchers studying the immune response to SARS-CoV-2, is where the repertoires were released. The samples were drawn from the first 160 participants of the ongoing ImmuneRACE study and from 950 to 1,500 subjects provided by 6 global collaborators. Sample metadata almost always included a de-identified subject ID, COVID-19 status, age in years and sex. Where available, HLA class I and class II types were obtained from metadata supplied by the sample provider rather than from assay-based typing. The full study reports these points: The amount of clinical and demographic metadata varied by source and participant and was provided uncurated.

V was cut back by 5 bases and J by 2 bases, leaving a gap of 10 bases between them. Looking up the germline V gene yields CDR1 MNHEY and CDR2 SVGEGT. The CDR3 numbers 13 residues from cysteine through phenylalanine. The read is trimmed to its CDR3 DNA, 39 bases read in frame from base 1. The collaborating institutions used their own protocols to collect whole blood in K2EDTA tubes. For TCRbeta analysis, collaborators shipped samples as frozen whole blood, isolated PBMCs, or DNA extracted from either of those sample types. The immunoSEQ Assay, a bias-controlled multiplex PCR, was used to amplify TCRbeta CDR3 regions from genomic DNA. The study's processing was this. Nucleated cell counts per sample were estimated from amplification of reference gene primers within the assay. Sequence reads were collapsed and filtered to measure the absolute abundance of every unique TCRbeta CDR3 rearrangement. For each sample, productive Simpson clonality was calculated as the square root of Simpson's diversity index over productive rearrangements. Imported from immuneACCESS, the table was reduced by TCRdb to in-frame sequences with V and J called. These copies leave out some clones; in studies compared against another copy, an unresolved V gene accounts for under half, and the cause of the remainder is not known. Clone size and the V and J calls come from that table; the DNA yielded D and trimming. The sample contains tens of thousands of clones, 80% to 85% of them found a single time. The ten largest account for 9% to 9.5% of the sample.

This receptor was identified in a human donor in a cohort sampled during active COVID-19. The chain joins TRBV6-2 or TRBV6-3 to TRBJ2-7; a tentative D match to TRBD2 spans 6 bases. The sample taken for sequencing was peripheral blood. The CDR3 protein is CASSPTRTYEQYF. The sequence in DNA is TGTGCCAGCAGTCCGACTAGAACCTACGAGCAGTACTTC.